Listed below are T cell receptor beta chains from one sample, sequenced in a study of blood T cell repertoires in COVID-19. Method: immunoSEQ multiplex PCR; TCRdb's copy keeps in-frame clones and lacks some. This sample carries about 99,000 clones, 80% to 90% of them seen once, and the ten largest clones take approximately 3.7%. What was sequenced was peripheral blood. The receptor source for this set is a human donor in a cohort sampled during active COVID-19. CDR3s include the opening cysteine and the closing phenylalanine or tryptophan. D genes are given only for firm matches. Only part of the rows carry a size: once, few, many, or a class if the clone is expanded.

j_call: TRBJ2-3; d_call: TRBD2; v_call: TRBV5-4; clone_size: NA; cdr3_aa: CASSLLAADTQYF; cdr3_nt: TGTGCCAGCAGCTTACTAGCGGCAGATACGCAGTATTTT
j_call: TRBJ2-1; d_call: TRBD2; v_call: TRBV10-3; clone_size: NA; cdr3_aa: CAIRAGGGNEQFF; cdr3_nt: TGTGCCATCAGGGCGGGAGGGGGTAATGAGCAGTTCTTC
j_call: TRBJ2-5; d_call: NA; v_call: TRBV7-9; clone_size: NA; cdr3_aa: CASNPRETQYF; cdr3_nt: TGTGCCAGCAACCCCAGGGAGACCCAGTACTTC
j_call: TRBJ1-1; d_call: NA; v_call: TRBV11-1; clone_size: NA; cdr3_aa: CASSYRVLNTEAFF; cdr3_nt: TGTGCCAGCAGCTACAGGGTGTTAAACACTGAAGCTTTCTTT
j_call: TRBJ1-5; d_call: NA; v_call: TRBV27; clone_size: NA; cdr3_aa: CASSSLPSQPQHF; cdr3_nt: TGTGCCAGCAGTTCCCTCCCTAGTCAGCCCCAGCATTTT
j_call: TRBJ1-5; d_call: NA; v_call: TRBV6-5; clone_size: NA; cdr3_aa: CASSDRSNQPQHF; cdr3_nt: TGTGCCAGCTCAGACAGGAGCAATCAGCCCCAGCATTTT
j_call: TRBJ1-6; d_call: NA; v_call: TRBV7-2; clone_size: NA; cdr3_aa: CASSLVRDSPLHF; cdr3_nt: TGTGCCAGCAGCCTCGTGAGGGATTCACCCCTCCACTTT
j_call: TRBJ2-4; d_call: NA; v_call: TRBV7-2; clone_size: NA; cdr3_aa: CASSPGAAEAKNIQYF; cdr3_nt: TGTGCCAGCAGCCCAGGGGCAGCTGAAGCCAAAAACATTCAGTACTTC
j_call: TRBJ2-2; d_call: TRBD1; v_call: TRBV29-1; clone_size: NA; cdr3_aa: CSERTGAGELFF; cdr3_nt: TGCAGCGAGCGGACAGGGGCCGGGGAGCTGTTTTTT
j_call: TRBJ2-7; d_call: TRBD2; v_call: TRBV4-3; clone_size: NA; cdr3_aa: CASSQATSGAYEQYF; cdr3_nt: TGCGCCAGCAGCCAGGCGACTAGCGGGGCCTACGAGCAGTACTTC
j_call: TRBJ2-7; d_call: NA; v_call: TRBV19; clone_size: NA; cdr3_aa: CASSIDRRSVYEQYF; cdr3_nt: TGTGCCAGTAGTATAGATCGCAGGTCGGTCTACGAGCAGTACTTC
j_call: TRBJ2-3; d_call: TRBD2; v_call: TRBV18; clone_size: NA; cdr3_aa: CASSPLLRGTTSGATDTQYF; cdr3_nt: TGTGCCAGCTCACCGTTGTTGAGGGGGACGACTAGCGGGGCCACAGATACGCAGTATTTT
j_call: TRBJ1-2; d_call: TRBD1; v_call: TRBV5-1; clone_size: NA; cdr3_aa: CASSLAGQGSNGYTF; cdr3_nt: TGCGCCAGCAGCTTGGCCGGACAGGGCAGCAATGGCTACACCTTC
j_call: TRBJ2-5; d_call: NA; v_call: TRBV11-2; clone_size: NA; cdr3_aa: CASSQRGGGIQETQYF; cdr3_nt: TGTGCCAGCAGCCAACGGGGAGGAGGGATCCAAGAGACCCAGTACTTC
j_call: TRBJ2-7; d_call: NA; v_call: TRBV9; clone_size: NA; cdr3_aa: CASSFSLSSYEQYF; cdr3_nt: TGTGCCAGCAGCTTTAGCCTTAGCTCCTACGAGCAGTACTTC
j_call: TRBJ2-3; d_call: NA; v_call: TRBV7-9; clone_size: once; cdr3_aa: CASSLALRPDTQYF; cdr3_nt: TGTGCCAGCAGCTTAGCACTAAGGCCAGATACGCAGTATTTT
j_call: TRBJ1-4; d_call: NA; v_call: TRBV20-1; clone_size: once; cdr3_aa: CSAPGDEKLFF; cdr3_nt: TGCAGTGCACCGGGGGATGAAAAACTGTTTTTT
j_call: TRBJ1-1; d_call: NA; v_call: TRBV6-5; clone_size: NA; cdr3_aa: CASTLTSDTEAFF; cdr3_nt: TGTGCCAGCACCCTGACTAGCGACACTGAAGCTTTCTTT
j_call: TRBJ1-1; d_call: NA; v_call: TRBV25-1; clone_size: NA; cdr3_aa: CASRGGIEWENTEAFF; cdr3_nt: TGTGCCAGCAGGGGAGGGATAGAGTGGGAGAACACTGAAGCTTTCTTT
j_call: TRBJ1-4; d_call: NA; v_call: TRBV28; clone_size: NA; cdr3_aa: CASSTQYIHRREEEKLFF; cdr3_nt: TGTGCCAGCAGTACACAATACATCCACAGGAGAGAGGAGGAAAAACTGTTTTTT
j_call: TRBJ2-3; d_call: NA; v_call: TRBV6-5; clone_size: NA; cdr3_aa: CASRSYHTDTQYF; cdr3_nt: TGTGCCAGCAGGAGTTACCACACAGATACGCAGTATTTT
j_call: TRBJ2-5; d_call: NA; v_call: TRBV7-2; clone_size: NA; cdr3_aa: CASSSYEYQETQYF; cdr3_nt: TGTGCCAGCAGCTCCTATGAATACCAAGAGACCCAGTACTTC
j_call: TRBJ2-1; d_call: TRBD2; v_call: TRBV7-3; clone_size: NA; cdr3_aa: CASSQRGGNEQFF; cdr3_nt: TGTGCCAGCAGCCAACGGGGGGGAAATGAGCAGTTCTTC
j_call: TRBJ2-7; d_call: NA; v_call: TRBV30; clone_size: NA; cdr3_aa: CAWSVRPPTYEQYF; cdr3_nt: TGTGCCTGGAGTGTCAGGCCCCCAACCTACGAGCAGTACTTC
j_call: TRBJ2-3; d_call: NA; v_call: TRBV19; clone_size: NA; cdr3_aa: CASSIGTGTGTDTQYF; cdr3_nt: TGTGCCAGTAGTATAGGAACGGGAACCGGCACAGATACGCAGTATTTT
j_call: TRBJ2-5; d_call: NA; v_call: TRBV5-1; clone_size: NA; cdr3_aa: CASSLYTGGAETQYF; cdr3_nt: TGCGCCAGCAGCCTTTATACAGGGGGGGCAGAGACCCAGTACTTC
j_call: TRBJ1-4; d_call: TRBD1; v_call: TRBV15; clone_size: NA; cdr3_aa: CATRVTGANEKLFF; cdr3_nt: TGTGCCACCAGGGTGACAGGGGCTAATGAAAAACTGTTTTTT
j_call: TRBJ1-5; d_call: NA; v_call: TRBV19; clone_size: NA; cdr3_aa: CASISGNINQPQHF; cdr3_nt: TGTGCCAGTATATCAGGAAATATCAATCAGCCCCAGCATTTT
j_call: TRBJ2-3; d_call: NA; v_call: TRBV11-3; clone_size: NA; cdr3_aa: CASSLLASSDTQYF; cdr3_nt: TGTGCCAGCAGCCTACTTGCTAGCTCAGATACGCAGTATTTT
j_call: TRBJ2-1; d_call: TRBD1; v_call: TRBV11-3; clone_size: once; cdr3_aa: CASSRRDRGTEEEQFF; cdr3_nt: TGTGCCAGCAGCCGACGGGACAGGGGCACGGAGGAGGAGCAGTTCTTC
j_call: TRBJ1-1; d_call: NA; v_call: TRBV10-3; clone_size: NA; cdr3_aa: CAISERGRPGGNTEAFF; cdr3_nt: TGTGCCATCAGTGAAAGGGGACGGCCCGGGGGGAACACTGAAGCTTTCTTT
j_call: TRBJ1-5; d_call: NA; v_call: TRBV19; clone_size: few; cdr3_aa: CASSAGYSNQPQHF; cdr3_nt: TGTGCCAGTAGTGCGGGGTATAGCAATCAGCCCCAGCATTTT
j_call: TRBJ1-6; d_call: NA; v_call: TRBV7-3; clone_size: NA; cdr3_aa: CASSLKGTGNSPLHF; cdr3_nt: TGTGCCAGCAGCTTAAAGGGAACAGGGAATTCACCCCTCCACTTT
j_call: TRBJ2-1; d_call: NA; v_call: TRBV9; clone_size: NA; cdr3_aa: CASSVGGASARPNEQFF; cdr3_nt: TGTGCCAGCAGCGTAGGAGGGGCTAGCGCCCGGCCCAATGAGCAGTTCTTC
j_call: TRBJ2-1; d_call: TRBD1; v_call: TRBV5-1; clone_size: NA; cdr3_aa: CASSIRDSQSGEQFF; cdr3_nt: TGCGCCAGCAGCATACGGGACAGTCAATCGGGGGAGCAGTTCTTC
j_call: TRBJ2-7; d_call: NA; v_call: TRBV10-1; clone_size: once; cdr3_aa: CASRKRAPSYEQYF; cdr3_nt: TGCGCCAGCAGGAAGAGGGCCCCCTCCTACGAGCAGTACTTC
j_call: TRBJ1-5; d_call: TRBD1; v_call: TRBV28; clone_size: NA; cdr3_aa: CASRSGTGGYQPQHF; cdr3_nt: TGTGCCAGCAGGTCGGGGACAGGGGGTTATCAGCCCCAGCATTTT
j_call: TRBJ2-5; d_call: TRBD1; v_call: TRBV5-5; clone_size: once; cdr3_aa: CASSLAPGQGTQETQYF; cdr3_nt: TGTGCCAGCAGCTTGGCGCCGGGACAGGGGACTCAAGAGACCCAGTACTTC
j_call: TRBJ1-1; d_call: TRBD1; v_call: TRBV7-9; clone_size: NA; cdr3_aa: CATNGQGLNTEAFF; cdr3_nt: TGTGCCACTAATGGACAGGGGTTGAACACTGAAGCTTTCTTT
j_call: TRBJ2-5; d_call: NA; v_call: TRBV3-1/TRBV3-2; clone_size: NA; cdr3_aa: CASSQVRTVQETQYF; cdr3_nt: TGTGCCAGCAGCCAAGTTCGGACAGTGCAAGAGACCCAGTACTTC
j_call: TRBJ2-2; d_call: NA; v_call: TRBV5-1; clone_size: NA; cdr3_aa: CASSLLGGTGELFF; cdr3_nt: TGCGCCAGCAGCTTGTTGGGGGGTACCGGGGAGCTGTTTTTT
j_call: TRBJ2-4; d_call: TRBD2; v_call: TRBV7-2; clone_size: NA; cdr3_aa: CASSLGSGSAKNIQYF; cdr3_nt: TGTGCCAGCAGCTTGGGGAGCGGGAGTGCCAAAAACATTCAGTACTTC
j_call: TRBJ2-1; d_call: TRBD1; v_call: TRBV28; clone_size: NA; cdr3_aa: CASSLGTGGNEQFF; cdr3_nt: TGTGCCAGCAGTTTAGGTACAGGGGGCAATGAGCAGTTCTTC
j_call: TRBJ2-7; d_call: TRBD1; v_call: TRBV30; clone_size: NA; cdr3_aa: CAWDPGTGVNHEQYF; cdr3_nt: TGTGCCTGGGATCCCGGGACAGGGGTCAATCACGAGCAGTACTTC
j_call: TRBJ2-6; d_call: NA; v_call: TRBV2; clone_size: NA; cdr3_aa: CASSVGLPPGANVLTF; cdr3_nt: TGTGCCAGCAGCGTTGGACTTCCCCCTGGGGCCAACGTCCTGACTTTC
j_call: TRBJ2-2; d_call: TRBD2; v_call: TRBV5-1; clone_size: NA; cdr3_aa: CASSYRTAGLASQGGELFF; cdr3_nt: TGCGCCAGCAGCTATCGGACAGCCGGACTAGCGTCCCAGGGCGGGGAGCTGTTTTTT
j_call: TRBJ1-2; d_call: NA; v_call: TRBV6-5; clone_size: NA; cdr3_aa: CASSLGGSGYTF; cdr3_nt: TGTGCCAGCAGCCTGGGGGGGAGCGGCTACACCTTC
j_call: TRBJ1-4; d_call: TRBD1; v_call: TRBV7-2; clone_size: NA; cdr3_aa: CASSLGVQGAGEKLFF; cdr3_nt: TGTGCCAGCAGCTTAGGGGTACAGGGGGCCGGAGAAAAACTGTTTTTT
j_call: TRBJ2-1; d_call: TRBD2; v_call: TRBV6-2/TRBV6-3; clone_size: NA; cdr3_aa: CASSNPTSGRDRNEQFF; cdr3_nt: TGTGCCAGCAGTAACCCGACTAGCGGGAGGGACAGGAATGAGCAGTTCTTC
j_call: TRBJ1-4; d_call: NA; v_call: TRBV19; clone_size: NA; cdr3_aa: CASTPRGETNEKLFF; cdr3_nt: TGTGCCAGTACCCCGCGGGGGGAAACTAATGAAAAACTGTTTTTT
j_call: TRBJ2-7; d_call: TRBD1; v_call: TRBV5-1; clone_size: few; cdr3_aa: CASSSGTGEYEQYF; cdr3_nt: TGCGCCAGCAGCTCCGGGACAGGGGAGTACGAGCAGTACTTC